This TCR beta chain was documented in a study of T cells in Graves' hyperthyroidism and ophthalmopathy. Notes on the study in general: Clonotypes that were expanded in thyroid above 0.001 mostly appeared in blood too. A model of 13 V-J pairs discriminated ophthalmopathy from stable hyperthyroidism.

V gave up 2 bases and J gave up 9 bases, with 15 bases separating them. There are 14 residues in the CDR3. Germline assignment: CDR1 SGHRS and CDR2 YFSETQ. The sample holds many counts of this clonotype. Its antigen is not identified. Regions amplified from RNA transcripts were the TCR beta CDR3 regions. Carried out on the TCR CDR3, a first-round RT-PCR used the HTBI primer set. TCRdb re-derived calls from the multiplex PCR reads in MiXCR, one entry per CDR3 protein. The sample consists of about 420,000 distinct CDR3 sequences, roughly an eighth of them appearing once. Diagnostic decisions used clinical symptoms, serum thyroxine and TRAb, thyroid ultrasound and orbital computed tomography. Fresh peripheral blood, under 13 ml, was the source of the PBMCs.

The gene calls are TRBV5-1 and TRBJ2-1, with D maybe TRBD2 (5 bases). Sequencing was carried out using blood. The origin of this receptor is a woman between 18 and 29 years old with Graves' hyperthyroidism. The CDR3 is CASSLWAGGGEQFF. The CDR3 nucleotides are TGCGCCAGCAGCTTATGGGCAGGAGGTGGTGAGCAGTTCTTC.